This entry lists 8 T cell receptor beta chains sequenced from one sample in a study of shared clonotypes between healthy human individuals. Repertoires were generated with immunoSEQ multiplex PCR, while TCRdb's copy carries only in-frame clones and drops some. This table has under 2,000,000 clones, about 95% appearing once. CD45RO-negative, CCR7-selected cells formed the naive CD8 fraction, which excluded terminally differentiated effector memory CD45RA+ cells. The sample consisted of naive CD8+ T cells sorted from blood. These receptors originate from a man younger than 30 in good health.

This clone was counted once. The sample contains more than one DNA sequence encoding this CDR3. CDR3 protein: CASSQLNTGELFF. CDR3 in DNA: TGTGCCAGCAGCCAACTTAACACCGGGGAGCTGTTTTTT. The rearrangement uses TRBV14 and TRBJ2-2, with D hard to call. Germline CDR1 reads SGHDN; CDR2 reads FVKESK. There are 13 residues in the CDR3. The ends were cut back, 2 bases at V and 2 bases at J, with 3 bases in the middle.

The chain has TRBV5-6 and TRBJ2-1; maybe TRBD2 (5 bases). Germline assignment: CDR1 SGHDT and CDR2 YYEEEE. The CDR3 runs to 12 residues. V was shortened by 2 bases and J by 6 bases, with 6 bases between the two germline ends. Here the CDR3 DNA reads TGTGCCAGCAGCTTCGGGGTCAATGAGCAGTTCTTC. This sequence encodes CASSFGVNEQFF.

The CDR3 bases are TGTGCCAGCAGCCAGATGGGTATAACCTACGAGCAGTACTTC. It is translated as CASSQMGITYEQYF. This chain connects TRBV7-9 to TRBJ2-7, with D hard to call. Trimming took off 5 bases at V and 2 bases at J, with 13 bases between the two ends. The length of the CDR3 is 14 residues. CDR1 is SEHNR, CDR2 FQNEAQ, per germline (reference sequence). The entire variable domain, with the rest obtained from reference TRBV7-9 and TRBJ2-7, is as follows: DTGVSQNPRHKITKRGQNVTFRCDPISEHNRLYWYRQTLGQGPEFLTYFQNEAQLEKSRLLSDRFSAERPKGSFSTLEIQRTEQGDSAMYLCASSQMGITYEQYFGPGTRLTVT.

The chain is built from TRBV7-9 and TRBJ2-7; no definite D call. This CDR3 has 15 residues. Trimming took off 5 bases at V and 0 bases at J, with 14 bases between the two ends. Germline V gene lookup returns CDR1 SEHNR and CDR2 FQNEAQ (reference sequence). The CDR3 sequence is CASSHSKQSSYEQYF. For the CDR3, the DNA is TGTGCCAGCAGCCATAGTAAGCAGAGCTCCTACGAGCAGTACTTC.

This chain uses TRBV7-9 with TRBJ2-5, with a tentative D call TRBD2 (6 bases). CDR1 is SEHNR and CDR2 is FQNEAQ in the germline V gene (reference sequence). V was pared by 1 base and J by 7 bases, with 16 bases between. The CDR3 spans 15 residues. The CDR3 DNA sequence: TGTGCCAGCAGCTTAGGACGGGGGATCCAAAGGACCCAGTACTTC. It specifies CASSLGRGIQRTQYF.

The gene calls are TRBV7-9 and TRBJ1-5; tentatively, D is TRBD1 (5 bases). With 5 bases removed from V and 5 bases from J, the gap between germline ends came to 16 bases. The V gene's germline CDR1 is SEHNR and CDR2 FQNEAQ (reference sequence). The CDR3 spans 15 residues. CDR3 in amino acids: CASSPGEGEDQPQHF. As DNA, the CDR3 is TGTGCCAGCAGCCCCGGGGAAGGGGAGGATCAGCCCCAGCATTTT. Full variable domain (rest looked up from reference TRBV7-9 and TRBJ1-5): DTGVSQNPRHKITKRGQNVTFRCDPISEHNRLYWYRQTLGQGPEFLTYFQNEAQLEKSRLLSDRFSAERPKGSFSTLEIQRTEQGDSAMYLCASSPGEGEDQPQHFGDGTRLSIL.

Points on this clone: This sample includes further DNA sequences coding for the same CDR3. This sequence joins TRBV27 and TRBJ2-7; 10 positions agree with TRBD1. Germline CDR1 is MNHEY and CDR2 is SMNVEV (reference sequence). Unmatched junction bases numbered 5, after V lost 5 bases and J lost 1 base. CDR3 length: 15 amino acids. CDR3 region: CASSHGTGASYEQYF. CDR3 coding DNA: TGTGCCAGCAGTCACGGGACAGGGGCATCCTACGAGCAGTACTTC.

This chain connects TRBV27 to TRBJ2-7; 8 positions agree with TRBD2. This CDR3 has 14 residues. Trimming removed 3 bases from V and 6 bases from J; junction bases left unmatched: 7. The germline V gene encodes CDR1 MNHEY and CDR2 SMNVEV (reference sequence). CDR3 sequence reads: CASSFIGGAGEQYF. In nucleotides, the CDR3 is TGTGCCAGCAGTTTCATCGGGGGGGCCGGCGAGCAGTACTTC.